This passage covers 23 T cell receptor beta chains from one sample sequenced in a study of regulatory T cells in long-lasting Graves disease. The time point is: persistent/refractory GD, antithyroid drugs over 5 years with positive TRAb. PBMCs were the source of the RNA used for TCR sequencing. Both iRepertoire HTBI primers and Arm-PCR of CDR3 regions were used to build the TCR beta libraries. TCRdb passed the multiplex PCR reads through MiXCR, listing each CDR3 protein once. The table shows 500,000 to 800,000 distinct CDR3 sequences, with 30% occurring only once. The starting material was peripheral blood mononuclear cells (PBMCs), obtained when the disease was refractory, from a patient treated with antithyroid drugs. These receptors all stem from a female donor with Graves disease.

This clonotype was observed a few times. J is TRBJ1-2 and V is TRBV5-1, with D possibly being TRBD1 (6 bases). Germline CDR1 SGHRS, CDR2 YFSETQ. The CDR3 contains 14 residues. Trimming shortened V by 5 bases and J by 8 bases, and 19 bases separated the two germline ends. The CDR3 region is CASSSAGHPSGYTF. The CDR3 DNA reads as TGCGCCAGCAGTTCAGCGGGACACCCCTCCGGCTACACCTTC. Based on the CDR3 plus reference TRBV5-1 and TRBJ1-2, the full variable domain is KAGVTQTPRYLIKTRGQQVTLSCSPISGHRSVSWYQQTPGQGLQFLFEYFSETQRNKGNFPGRFSGRQFSNSRSEMNVSTLELGDSALYLCASSSAGHPSGYTFGSGTRLTVV.

The chain links TRBV3-1 to TRBJ1-6; D perhaps matches TRBD1 (6 bases). This CDR3 spans 14 amino acids. V shed 5 bases and J shed 4 bases, with 9 bases lying between them. Germline V gene data show CDR1 as LGHDT and CDR2 as YNNKEL (reference sequence). In DNA, the CDR3 is TGTGCCAGCAGCTGGACAGAATATAATTCACCCCTCCACTTT. This gives the protein CASSWTEYNSPLHF.

This chain connects TRBV7-9 to TRBJ1-4; no clear D gene. This CDR3 spans 14 amino acids. Trimming took 6 bases from V and 7 from J, leaving 15 bases between them. CDR1 SEHNR and CDR2 FQNEAQ come from the germline V gene (reference sequence). The CDR3 is CASSPLGRSEKLFF. The CDR3 DNA is TGTGCCAGCAGTCCCTTAGGACGGTCTGAAAAACTGTTTTTT.

This clonotype was seen more than once but under ten times. The chain recombines TRBV12-3 or TRBV12-4 with TRBJ1-2; a weak D match, TRBD1 (6 bases). This CDR3 has 14 amino acids. Deletions cut 1 base from V and 4 bases from J, with 10 bases between. The CDR3 DNA follows: TGTGCCAGCAGTTTAGAAGGGACACTCTATGGCTACACCTTC. It yields the protein CASSLEGTLYGYTF.

This clonotype was seen ten or more times. The V call is TRBV10-3, the J call TRBJ1-2; perhaps TRBD1 as D (5 bases). Germline CDR1 ENHRY, CDR2 SYGVKD. The germline V and J ends were trimmed by 10 bases and 4 bases, with 19 bases remaining between them. This CDR3 has 14 residues. The CDR3 nucleotides are TGTGCCACCTCCACCTTCGACAGTCGCTATGGCTACACCTTC. Amino acids: CATSTFDSRYGYTF.

The chain recombines TRBV5-1 with TRBJ1-5; D perhaps matches TRBD1 (5 bases). Germline V gene data show CDR1 as SGHRS and CDR2 as YFSETQ. The germline V and J ends were trimmed by 1 base and 1 base, with 9 bases remaining between them. The CDR3 extends over 15 amino acids. CDR3 sequence (DNA): TGCGCCAGCAGCTTGATGGGGGAGAGCAATCAGCCCCAGCATTTT. Translating it yields CASSLMGESNQPQHF.

V is TRBV28 and J is TRBJ2-2; D is ambiguous. Germline CDR1 and CDR2: MDHEN and SYDVKM. This CDR3 has 16 amino acids. V lost 3 bases, J lost 6 bases, and 17 bases lay in between. CDR3 nucleotide sequence: TGTGCCAGCAGTTTTTACCCCGATGGAACGTCCGGGGAGCTGTTTTTT. It codes for CASSFYPDGTSGELFF.

The chain recombines TRBV30 with TRBJ2-4; D is unresolved. The germline V and J ends were trimmed by 1 base and 5 bases, with 6 bases remaining between them. The CDR3 runs to 12 residues. Germline V gene sequence: CDR1 GTSNPN, CDR2 SVGIG (reference sequence). The DNA of the CDR3 is TGTGCCTGGAGTGGAAACCAAAACATTCAGTACTTC. Translated, it gives CAWSGNQNIQYF.

This chain links TRBV12-3 or TRBV12-4 with TRBJ2-2, with 8 bases fitting TRBD2. There are 17 residues in the CDR3. Germline trimming cut 5 bases from V and 4 bases from J; bases unmatched to any gene: 12. The CDR3 here is CASSTLLSGRFTGELFF. As DNA, the CDR3 is TGTGCCAGCAGTACACTGCTGAGCGGGAGATTCACCGGGGAGCTGTTTTTT.

This chain joins TRBV5-5 and TRBJ2-5; TRBD1 agrees at 10 bases. From germline, CDR1 is SGHKS and CDR2 YYEKEE (reference sequence). Trimming took 4 bases from V and 5 from J; bases not matched to a gene: 14. The CDR3 runs 17 residues. The CDR3 here is CASSPLRRGQGTETQYF. CDR3 bases: TGTGCCAGCAGCCCGCTTCGACGGGGACAGGGGACCGAGACCCAGTACTTC.

This clonotype was recorded a few times. The CDR3 spells CASSPDSSLSYEQYF. CDR3 nucleotides: TGTGCCAGCAGTCCGGACTCCTCCCTTTCCTACGAGCAGTACTTC. The chain carries TRBV11-2 and TRBJ2-7; tentative D call: TRBD2 (5 bases). Trimming cost V 6 bases and J 1 base, with 16 bases left between them. Germline assignment: CDR1 SGHAT and CDR2 FQNNGV. This CDR3 has 15 amino acids. The variable domain in full, completed from reference TRBV11-2 and TRBJ2-7, reads EAGVAQSPRYKIIEKRQSVAFWCNPISGHATLYWYQQILGQGPKLLIQFQNNGVVDDSQLPKDRFSAERLKGVDSTLKIQPAKLEDSAVYLCASSPDSSLSYEQYFGPGTRLTVT.

The J gene is TRBJ1-6, the V gene TRBV11-2; D ambiguous. The V and J ends lost 2 bases and 4 bases respectively, with 9 bases between them. The CDR3 consists of 15 residues. The V gene's germline CDR1 is SGHAT and CDR2 FQNNGV. CDR3 nucleotides: TGTGCCAGCAGCTTACCGCCAGGTTATAATTCACCCCTCCACTTT. This sequence encodes CASSLPPGYNSPLHF.

Only a few counts were recorded for this clonotype. The V call is TRBV11-2, the J call TRBJ2-7; a possible D gene is TRBD2 (7 bases). Between the trimmed V and J ends, which lost 5 bases and 6 bases, there was a span of 11 bases. CDR1 is SGHAT and CDR2 is FQNNGV in the germline V gene. This CDR3 has 12 residues. CDR3: CASSRGGGEQYF. The CDR3 DNA reads as TGTGCCAGCAGCCGAGGGGGGGGCGAGCAGTACTTC.

V gene TRBV29-1 combines with J gene TRBJ2-1; D is ambiguous. CDR1 and CDR2 from the germline V gene are SQVTM and ANQGSEA. Between the trimmed V and J ends, which lost 4 bases and 4 bases, there was a span of 17 bases. The CDR3 totals 15 residues. DNA for the CDR3: TGCAGCGTTGGCCCCAGGATGGAAACTTACAATGAGCAGTTCTTC. Residues: CSVGPRMETYNEQFF.

J is TRBJ1-4 and V is TRBV28; D ambiguous. Germline CDR1 reads MDHEN; CDR2 reads SYDVKM. This CDR3 comprises 15 residues. Trimming shortened V by 6 bases and J by 6 bases, and 17 bases separated the two germline ends. The CDR3 reads CASSPAGTRDEKLFF. The CDR3, as DNA: TGTGCCAGCAGCCCTGCGGGCACCCGGGATGAAAAACTGTTTTTT.

In its sample, this clonotype was seen many times. The chain uses TRBV28 and TRBJ1-1, with TRBD1 matching 8 bases. Germline CDR1 reads MDHEN; CDR2 reads SYDVKM. V dropped 7 bases and J dropped 10; count of bases not matched to a gene: 11. CDR3 length: 13 amino acids. The DNA of the CDR3 is TGTGCCAGCAACTCAGGGGGCAGGGATGGAGCTTTCTTT. Translated, it gives CASNSGGRDGAFF.

V and J are TRBV9 and TRBJ2-6; a possible D gene is TRBD1 (6 bases). The CDR3 contains 17 residues. V gave up 3 bases and J gave up 2 bases, with 15 bases separating them. Germline V lookup: CDR1 SGDLS, CDR2 YYNGEE. The CDR3 DNA reads TGTGCCAGCAGCGCAGACAGGCTTTACACTGGGGCCAACGTCCTGACTTTC. The encoded protein is CASSADRLYTGANVLTF.

The CDR3 protein is CASSPREGGIYEQYF. In nucleotides, the CDR3 is TGCGCCAGCAGCCCAAGAGAGGGCGGGATCTACGAGCAGTACTTC. The rearrangement links TRBV5-1 to TRBJ2-7; the D gene is possibly TRBD2 (6 bases). CDR3 length equals 15 residues. Trimming removed 4 bases from V and 3 bases from J, with 17 bases in between. The germline gives CDR1 SGHRS, CDR2 YFSETQ.

The chain employs TRBV19 and TRBJ1-5; 10 nucleotides align to TRBD1. CDR1 is LNHDA and CDR2 is SQIVND in the germline V gene (reference sequence). There are 17 residues in the CDR3. V shed 5 bases and J 3 bases; nucleotides not matched to a gene: 10. As DNA, the CDR3 is TGTGCCAGTAGTTTCCGGGACAGGGGATCGTTCAATCAGCCCCAGCATTTT. Amino acids: CASSFRDRGSFNQPQHF. The full variable domain, completed using reference TRBV19 and TRBJ1-5, is DGGITQSPKYLFRKEGQNVTLSCEQNLNHDAMYWYRQDPGQGLRLIYYSQIVNDFQKGDIAEGYSVSREKKESFPLTVTSAQKNPTAFYLCASSFRDRGSFNQPQHFGDGTRLSIL.

A few counts support this clonotype. The chain joins TRBV6-5 to TRBJ1-2, with D tentatively TRBD1 (6 bases). The V and J ends lost 0 bases and 7 bases respectively, with 9 bases between them. There are 13 residues in the CDR3. Germline V gene lookup returns CDR1 MNHEY and CDR2 SVGAGI. The CDR3 coding sequence is TGTGCCAGCAGTTACTCCTCAGGGGCTGGCTACACCTTC. Amino acid sequence: CASSYSSGAGYTF.

The chain links TRBV5-1 to TRBJ2-7; TRBD2 agrees at 12 bases. The V gene's germline CDR1 is SGHRS and CDR2 YFSETQ. This CDR3 comprises 15 residues. V trimming: 6 bases; J trimming: 2 bases; junction bases outside the gene matches: 6. The CDR3 DNA sequence: TGCGCCAGCAAAAAACTAGCGGGAGGTCCCTACGAGCAGTACTTC. It translates to CASKKLAGGPYEQYF.

This clonotype was detected many times. This chain links TRBV28 with TRBJ1-2, with 7 bases lining up with TRBD1. J lost 6 bases, V lost 6 bases, and 4 bases had no gene match. CDR1 and CDR2 from the germline V gene are MDHEN and SYDVKM. This CDR3 is 12 amino acids long. The CDR3 DNA reads TGTGCCAGCAGCAGACAGGGCCATGGCTACACCTTC. It is translated as CASSRQGHGYTF.

The chain links TRBV2 to TRBJ2-2, with a tentative D call TRBD1 (6 bases). Germline CDR1 is SNHLY and CDR2 is FYNNEI. Trimming pared 6 bases from V and 5 bases from J, leaving 16 bases between. The CDR3 length is 15 residues. This CDR3 reads CASRIQGGWTGELFF. CDR3 bases: TGTGCCAGCAGGATACAGGGTGGTTGGACCGGGGAGCTGTTTTTT.